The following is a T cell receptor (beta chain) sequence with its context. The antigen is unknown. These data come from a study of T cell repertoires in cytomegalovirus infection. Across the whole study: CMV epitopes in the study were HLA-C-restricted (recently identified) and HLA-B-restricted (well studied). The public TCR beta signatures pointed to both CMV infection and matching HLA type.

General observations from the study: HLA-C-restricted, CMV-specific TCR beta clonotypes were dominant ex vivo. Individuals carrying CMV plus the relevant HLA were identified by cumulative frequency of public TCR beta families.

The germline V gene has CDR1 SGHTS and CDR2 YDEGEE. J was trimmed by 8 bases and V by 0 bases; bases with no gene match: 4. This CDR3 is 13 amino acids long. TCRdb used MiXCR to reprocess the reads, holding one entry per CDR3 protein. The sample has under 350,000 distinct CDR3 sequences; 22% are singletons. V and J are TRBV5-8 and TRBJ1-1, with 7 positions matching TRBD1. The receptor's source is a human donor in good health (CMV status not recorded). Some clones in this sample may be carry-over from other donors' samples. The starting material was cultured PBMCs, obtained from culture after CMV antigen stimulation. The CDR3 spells CASSLDRGQEAFF. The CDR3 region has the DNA TGTGCCAGCAGCTTGGACAGGGGACAGGAAGCTTTCTTT.